This T cell receptor beta chain was found in a study of T cells in Graves' hyperthyroidism and ophthalmopathy. TCR beta CDR3 regions were amplified from RNA. HTBI primers were employed in a first-round RT-PCR of the TCR CDR3. TCRdb reprocessed the multiplex PCR reads with MiXCR, giving one entry per CDR3 protein. The sample includes 250,000 to 300,000 distinct CDR3 sequences, approximately 12% of them seen just once. The CDR3 consists of 12 residues. Trimming cost V 4 bases and J 6 bases, with 10 bases left between them. Germline CDR1 reads MDHEN; CDR2 reads SYDVKM. Turning to this clonotype: One base away lies a much larger clone, so this may be a sequencing read error.

This TCR came from a woman aged 25 to 39 with Graves' hyperthyroidism that later progressed to Graves' ophthalmopathy. The sample consisted of blood. The chain uses TRBV28 and TRBJ2-7; D is ambiguous. Written as DNA, the CDR3 is TGTGCCAGCAGTTCTTCCACGGGCGAGCAGTACTTC. It is translated as CASSSSTGEQYF.